This TCR beta chain comes out of a study of T cell changes during pregnancy in multiple sclerosis. Using immunoSEQ multiplex PCR, the repertoire was profiled, and TCRdb retains in-frame clones only, with some absent. This sample carries some 60,000 clones, 93% of them seen once, and the ten largest clones take under 2%. V lost 0 bases and J lost 3, with 5 bases in between. Germline-derived CDR1 and CDR2 are LGHNA and YSLEER. The length of the CDR3 is 13 residues. The rearrangement links TRBV4-3 to TRBJ1-1; D is possibly TRBD1 (5 bases). Sequencing used peripheral blood, obtained after pregnancy. This receptor was taken from a female donor with multiple sclerosis, enrolled in a pregnancy study. The CDR3 loop reads CASSQDRDTEAFF. The CDR3 nucleotides read TGCGCCAGCAGCCAAGACAGGGACACTGAAGCTTTCTTT.